This T cell receptor (beta chain) was recovered during a study of regulatory T cells in long-lasting Graves disease. Background on the study: Antithyroid drugs had been taken by newly diagnosed Graves' patients for under 3 months.

The time point: newly diagnosed GD, antithyroid drugs for less than 3 months. Scientists built the TCR library using RNA that was extracted from PBMCs. The collection involved drawing about 8.2 milliliters of peripheral blood into EDTA tubes. Combining iRepertoire HTBI primers with Arm-PCR of CDR3 regions, the authors built TCR beta libraries. MiXCR, run by TCRdb on the multiplex PCR reads, gives a single entry per CDR3 protein. The sample carries 350,000 to 550,000 distinct CDR3 sequences, roughly 15% recorded once. The data also belong to a second study, concerning T cells in Graves' hyperthyroidism and ophthalmopathy. That report adds: RT-PCR in the first round (using the HTBI primer set) targeted the TCR CDR3.

Specimen: peripheral blood mononuclear cells (PBMCs), collected at new diagnosis, from a patient treated with antithyroid drugs. This TCR was sampled from a woman aged 45-59 years with Graves disease.

CDR3 sequence (DNA): TGTGCCAGCAGCTCGGACAGGGATCACAATGAGCAGTTCTTC. It yields the protein CASSSDRDHNEQFF. The chain uses TRBV7-3 and TRBJ2-1; 8 bases are shared with TRBD1. The CDR3 runs to 14 residues. Germline CDR1 SGHTA, CDR2 FQGTGA. V lost 4 bases to trimming and J lost 5 bases; unmatched junction nucleotides: 4. Combining the CDR3 with reference TRBV7-3 and TRBJ2-1 gives the whole variable domain GAGVSQTPSNKVTEKGKYVELRCDPISGHTALYWYRQSLGQGPEFLIYFQGTGAADDSGLPNDRFFAVRPEGSVSTLKIQRTERGDSAVYLCASSSDRDHNEQFFGPGTRLTVL.